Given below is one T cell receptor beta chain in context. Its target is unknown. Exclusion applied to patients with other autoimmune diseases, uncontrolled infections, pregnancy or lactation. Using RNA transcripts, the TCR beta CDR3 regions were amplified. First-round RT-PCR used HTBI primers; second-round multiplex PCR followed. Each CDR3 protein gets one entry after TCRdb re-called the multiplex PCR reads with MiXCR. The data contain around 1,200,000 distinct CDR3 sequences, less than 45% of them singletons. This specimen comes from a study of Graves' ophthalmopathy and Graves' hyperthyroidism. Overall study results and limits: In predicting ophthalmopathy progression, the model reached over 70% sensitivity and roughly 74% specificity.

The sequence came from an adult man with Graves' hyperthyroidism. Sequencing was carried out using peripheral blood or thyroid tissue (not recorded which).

The CDR3 sequence is CASSLSAIEKLFF. CDR3 nucleotides: TGTGCCAGCAGTTTGTCGGCCATTGAAAAACTGTTTTTT. The chain recombines TRBV12-3 or TRBV12-4 with TRBJ1-4; D is unclear. V was trimmed by 3 bases and J by 7 bases, leaving 9 bases between them. There are 13 residues in the CDR3.